The 24 T cell receptor beta chains given below trace back to one sample, sequenced in a study of Tregs in tolerant kidney transplant recipients. Related graft donors supplied nonmyeloablative bone marrow transplants, and mixed chimerism was transient. TCRdb's table, derived via immunoSEQ multiplex PCR, lists solely in-frame clones and lacks some. The sample includes 20,000 to 25,000 clones, over 70% seen only once; the top ten take under 30%. Sequencing used CD8+ T cells from blood (PBMCs), obtained 6 months after the transplant. These receptors all come from a human patient who received a combined kidney and bone marrow transplant. The graft donor may have given rise to some T cells.

A note on this clone: One junction end does not reproduce the germline sequence, and a read error may be involved. The V gene is TRBV11-2, the J gene TRBJ2-5; D remains ambiguous. Germline loops: CDR1 SGHAT, CDR2 FQNNGV. This CDR3 spans 12 amino acids. CDR3 sequence (DNA): TGTGCCAGCAGCCTAGAGGTTGGTGAGCAGTACTTC. Its translation is CASSLEVGEQYF.

The chain joins TRBV9 to TRBJ2-1; possibly TRBD1 for D (5 bases). Per the germline V gene, CDR1 is SGDLS and CDR2 is YYNGEE. V was cut by 0 bases and J by 8 bases, with 12 bases left in between. This CDR3 has 14 amino acids. CDR3 amino acids: CASSVVARADEQFF. The CDR3 DNA follows: TGTGCCAGCAGCGTAGTAGCCAGGGCGGATGAGCAGTTCTTC. The full variable domain, rest sourced from reference TRBV9 and TRBJ2-1, is DSGVTQTPKHLITATGQRVTLRCSPRSGDLSVYWYQQSLDQGLQFLIQYYNGEERAKGNILERFSAQQFPDLHSELNLSSLELGDSALYFCASSVVARADEQFFGPGTRLTVL.

The V gene is TRBV13, the J gene TRBJ1-1; 8 nucleotides align to TRBD1. CDR3 length: 17 residues. The germline gives CDR1 PRHDT, CDR2 FYEKMQ (reference sequence). J was trimmed by 6 bases and V by 4 bases; bases with no gene match: 16. The CDR3 region has the DNA TGTGCCAGCAGCTCGCTCCTGACAGGGGCCGCGTGGGCTGAAGCTTTCTTT. Protein: CASSSLLTGAAWAEAFF. Full variable domain (rest looked up from reference TRBV13 and TRBJ1-1): AAGVIQSPRHLIKEKRETATLKCYPIPRHDTVYWYQQGPGQDPQFLISFYEKMQSDKGSIPDRFSAQQFSDYHSELNMSSLELGDSALYFCASSSLLTGAAWAEAFFGQGTRLTVV.

The J gene is TRBJ2-7, the V gene TRBV5-6; possibly TRBD1 for D (6 bases). Germline assignment: CDR1 SGHDT and CDR2 YYEEEE. The CDR3 spans 15 residues. Trimming left V 4 bases short and J 2 bases short, with 16 bases between. CDR3 residues: CASSIGQGTPYEQYF. Here the CDR3 DNA reads TGTGCCAGCAGCATCGGGCAGGGGACGCCCTACGAGCAGTACTTC.

The CDR3 loop is CAWSLQRAYGYTF. Written as DNA, the CDR3 is TGTGCCTGGAGTTTACAGAGAGCCTATGGCTACACCTTC. The V gene is TRBV30, the J gene TRBJ1-2; no firm D call. Germline V lookup: CDR1 GTSNPN, CDR2 SVGIG (reference sequence). V was pared by 2 bases and J by 4 bases, with 11 bases between. The CDR3 has 13 amino acids.

The chain has TRBV10-3 and TRBJ2-1; 8 nucleotides line up with TRBD1. The CDR3 has 14 residues. V was clipped by 5 bases and J by 5 bases; unmatched bases: 5. Germline V lookup: CDR1 ENHRY, CDR2 SYGVKD. CDR3 residues: CAISPTDRDNEQFF. The CDR3 region has the DNA TGTGCCATCAGTCCTACGGACAGGGACAATGAGCAGTTCTTC.

The chain joins TRBV9 to TRBJ2-1; 8 nucleotides align to TRBD2. The germline CDR1 and CDR2 sequences are SGDLS and YYNGEE. The junction had 13 bases not matched to a gene; V was cut back by 3 bases and J by 8 bases. The CDR3 runs to 16 residues. In DNA form, the CDR3 reads TGTGCCAGCAGCGCGGCGGGACTAGGTTTGCCCCATGAGCAGTTCTTC. Protein product: CASSAAGLGLPHEQFF.

J is TRBJ2-1 and V is TRBV6-4, with 9 nucleotides matching TRBD2. CDR1 and CDR2 from the germline V gene are MRHNA and SNTAGT. The CDR3 covers 15 residues. J lost 5 bases, V lost 4 bases, and 6 bases had no gene match. The chain's CDR3 is CASSAAGGSNNEQFF. The CDR3 region has the DNA TGTGCCAGCAGTGCAGCGGGGGGTAGCAACAATGAGCAGTTCTTC.

The chain recombines TRBV7-9 with TRBJ2-3; 13 positions match TRBD2. This CDR3 is built from 14 residues. Germline lookup yields CDR1 SEHNR and CDR2 FQNEAQ (reference sequence). V lost 5 bases, J lost 8 bases, and 4 bases stayed unmatched. The CDR3 spells CASSAGLAGSTQYF. DNA for the CDR3: TGTGCCAGCAGCGCGGGACTAGCGGGGAGTACGCAGTATTTT. The full variable domain, its missing parts supplied by reference TRBV7-9 and TRBJ2-3, is DTGVSQNPRHKITKRGQNVTFRCDPISEHNRLYWYRQTLGQGPEFLTYFQNEAQLEKSRLLSDRFSAERPKGSFSTLEIQRTEQGDSAMYLCASSAGLAGSTQYFGPGTRLTVL.

CDR3 region: CASSFNRVGTEAFF. CDR3 DNA sequence: TGTGCCAGCAGCTTCAACAGGGTTGGAACTGAAGCTTTCTTT. The chain employs TRBV11-2 and TRBJ1-1; tentative D call: TRBD1 (6 bases). The CDR3 length is 14 residues. Germline V gene sequence: CDR1 SGHAT, CDR2 FQNNGV. V dropped 3 bases and J dropped 5 bases, with 13 bases sitting between them.

V usage is TRBV27 and J usage is TRBJ2-5; 9 nucleotides align to TRBD1. The germline CDR1 and CDR2 sequences are MNHEY and SMNVEV (reference sequence). The CDR3 loop spans 14 amino acids. J gave up 5 bases and V 6 bases, and 7 bases lay outside the gene matches. CDR3 region: CASSLDRGRETQYF. CDR3 DNA: TGTGCCAGCAGCCTGGACAGGGGTCGCGAGACCCAGTACTTC.

This clone occurred once. This rearrangement joins TRBV18 to TRBJ2-2, with 8 bases aligning to TRBD1. The CDR3 consists of 17 residues. V was pared by 8 bases and J by 4 bases, with 15 bases of the junction left unmatched. CDR1 is KGHSH and CDR2 is LQKENI in the germline V gene. Here the CDR3 DNA reads TGTGCCAGCCCAACCGGGGAACAGGGGGACCTCACCGGGGAGCTGTTTTTT. Protein product: CASPTGEQGDLTGELFF.

Worth noting for this clone: At one boundary the junction diverges from the germline segment, which might be a read error. CDR3 loop: CASSSLAGVPGGLFF. DNA for the CDR3: TGCGCCAGCAGCTCGCTAGCGGGGGTCCCCGGGGGGCTGTTTTTT. This chain links TRBV4-1 with TRBJ2-2, with 10 bases lining up with TRBD2. The germline CDR1 and CDR2 sequences are MGHRA and YSYEKL. This CDR3 comprises 15 residues.

The chain couples TRBV19 to TRBJ2-7; D is possibly TRBD2 (6 bases). This CDR3 contains 14 residues. Looked up from germline, CDR1 is LNHDA and CDR2 is SQIVND (reference sequence). V was trimmed by 8 bases and J by 3 bases, leaving 17 bases between them. The DNA of the CDR3 is TGTGCCAGTGGGGAGGCGGGATCTCTCTACGAGCAGTACTTC. This sequence encodes CASGEAGSLYEQYF.

The chain employs TRBV16 and TRBJ1-2; no definite D call. V shed 5 bases and J shed 8 bases, with 12 bases lying between them. The CDR3 has 12 amino acids. The V gene's germline CDR1 is KGHSY and CDR2 FQNENV. The CDR3, as DNA: TGTGCCAGCAGCTTATCAGGAGGAGGCTACACCTTC. As protein: CASSLSGGGYTF. Drawing the rest from reference TRBV16 and TRBJ1-2, the complete variable domain is GEEVAQTPKHLVRGEGQKAKLYCAPIKGHSYVFWYQQVLKNEFKFLISFQNENVFDETGMPKERFSAKCLPNSPCSLEIQATKLEDSAVYFCASSLSGGGYTFGSGTRLTVV.

CDR3 sequence: CASSFIPGASSYEQYF. CDR3 bases: TGTGCCAGCAGCTTTATTCCAGGGGCAAGCTCCTACGAGCAGTACTTC. This rearrangement joins TRBV7-6 to TRBJ2-7, with D maybe TRBD1 (6 bases). The V and J ends lost 3 bases and 0 bases respectively, with 15 bases between them. This CDR3 is built from 16 residues. The germline gives CDR1 SGHVS, CDR2 FNYEAQ.

This clone was observed once. The rearrangement joins TRBV5-6 to TRBJ2-1; possible D gene TRBD1, 6 bases. Germline CDR1 and CDR2: SGHDT and YYEEEE. CDR3 length: 12 amino acids. V was cut by 3 bases and J by 9 bases, with 10 bases left in between. CDR3 residues: CASSSSGVEQFF. The CDR3 nucleotides are TGTGCCAGCAGCTCCTCAGGGGTTGAGCAGTTCTTC.

The chain has TRBV6-5 and TRBJ2-7, with D perhaps TRBD1 (6 bases). The germline V and J ends were trimmed by 5 bases and 6 bases, with 14 bases remaining between them. This CDR3 contains 13 residues. Germline assignment: CDR1 MNHEY and CDR2 SVGAGI. This CDR3 is CASSPYNRVEQYF. DNA of the CDR3: TGTGCCAGCAGTCCTTACAACAGGGTCGAGCAGTACTTC.

This chain joins TRBV11-2 and TRBJ2-5; 7 positions agree with TRBD2. V lost 3 bases and J lost 5; bases outside the gene matches: 6. Germline lookup yields CDR1 SGHAT and CDR2 FQNNGV. The CDR3 contains 14 residues. The CDR3 DNA reads TGTGCCAGCAGCTTTGGGGGAGGGAAGGAGACCCAGTACTTC. Amino acids: CASSFGGGKETQYF. The full variable domain, rest sourced from reference TRBV11-2 and TRBJ2-5, is EAGVAQSPRYKIIEKRQSVAFWCNPISGHATLYWYQQILGQGPKLLIQFQNNGVVDDSQLPKDRFSAERLKGVDSTLKIQPAKLEDSAVYLCASSFGGGKETQYFGPGTRLLVL.

V usage is TRBV14 and J usage is TRBJ2-4; perhaps TRBD1 as D (6 bases). Germline CDR1 SGHDN, CDR2 FVKESK. V lost 1 base to trimming and J lost 2 bases, with 9 bases between them. The CDR3 runs 15 residues. The CDR3 nucleotides are TGTGCCAGCAGCCAAGTCCAGGGGTCCAAAAACATTCAGTACTTC. Its translation is CASSQVQGSKNIQYF. Complete variable domain (other parts from reference TRBV14 and TRBJ2-4): EAGVTQFPSHSVIEKGQTVTLRCDPISGHDNLYWYRRVMGKEIKFLLHFVKESKQDESGMPNNRFLAERTGGTYSTLKVQPAELEDSGVYFCASSQVQGSKNIQYFGAGTRLSVL.

This clone has a handful of counts. The V and J genes are TRBV2 and TRBJ2-7; a weak D match, TRBD2 (6 bases). Between the trimmed V and J ends, which lost 3 bases and 3 bases, there was a span of 15 bases. Germline assignment: CDR1 SNHLY and CDR2 FYNNEI. This CDR3 is built from 15 residues. The CDR3 loop reads CASSDPTSRVYEQYF. The CDR3 nucleotides are TGTGCCAGCAGTGACCCGACTAGTCGGGTCTACGAGCAGTACTTC.

The chain uses TRBV15 and TRBJ1-4; D gene unclear. The CDR3 totals 16 residues. Germline loops: CDR1 LNHNV, CDR2 YYDKDF (reference sequence). Between the trimmed V and J ends, which lost 0 bases and 4 bases, there was a span of 12 bases. The CDR3 coding sequence is TGTGCCACCAGCAGAGATAAATCTACGATTAATGAAAAACTGTTTTTT. Encoded protein: CATSRDKSTINEKLFF.

The chain combines TRBV7-9 with TRBJ1-2, with D unclear. V shed 3 bases and J shed 3 bases, with 11 bases lying between them. This CDR3 contains 14 residues. Germline CDR1 reads SEHNR; CDR2 reads FQNEAQ (reference sequence). Here the CDR3 DNA reads TGTGCCAGCAGCTTCGGGAGCCAATACTATGGCTACACCTTC. This translates into CASSFGSQYYGYTF.

The rearrangement uses TRBV5-4 and TRBJ2-1; 9 bases are a match to TRBD2. The germline V gene has CDR1 SGHNT and CDR2 YYREEE (reference sequence). CDR3 size: 12 residues. J gave up 16 bases and V 6 bases, and 11 bases lay outside the gene matches. CDR3 DNA sequence: TGTGCCAGCACCAATAGCGGGAGCAAGACCTTCTTC. Translation: CASTNSGSKTFF.